This T cell receptor (beta chain) was retrieved from a study of blood T cell repertoires in COVID-19. Study as a whole: Sources were T cells, B-cell-depleted T cells, or PBMCs; the material itself was cDNA or gDNA.

Authors' analysis steps: The authors estimated nucleated cell counts from reference gene primer amplification. Here immunoSEQ multiplex PCR was the method, and the copy in TCRdb shows in-frame clones only, minus some. Clonal size and the V and J genes are those of that table, whereas D and trimming came from the DNA. The sample includes around 240,000 clones, about 80% of them seen just once. CDR1 and CDR2 from the germline V gene are SNHLY and FYNNEI. The CDR3 sequence is 16 residues long. Trimming at V came to 5 bases and at J to 0 bases, leaving 8 bases not matched to a gene. This receptor was obtained from a woman of 80 years or more with acute or convalescent COVID-19. The sample taken for sequencing was peripheral blood. The chain uses TRBV2 and TRBJ1-1; 8 positions match TRBD1. The CDR3 DNA follows: TGTGCCAGCAGTAACCGACAGGGGCGTCTGAACACTGAAGCTTTCTTT. The encoded protein is CASSNRQGRLNTEAFF.